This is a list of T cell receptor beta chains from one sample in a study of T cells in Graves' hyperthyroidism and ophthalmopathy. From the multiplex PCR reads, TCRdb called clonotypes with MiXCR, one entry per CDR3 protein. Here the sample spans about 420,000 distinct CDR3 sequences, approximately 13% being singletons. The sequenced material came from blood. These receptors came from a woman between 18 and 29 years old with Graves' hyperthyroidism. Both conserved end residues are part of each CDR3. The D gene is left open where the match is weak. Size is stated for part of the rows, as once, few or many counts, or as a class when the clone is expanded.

CDR3 DNA: TGTGCCAGCAGTGGGGGACAGGGAATTAATGAAAAACTGTTTTTT
CDR3 protein: CASSGGQGINEKLFF
clone size: few
J gene: TRBJ1-4
V gene: TRBV25-1
D gene: TRBD1

CDR3 DNA: TGTGCCAGCAGTTCCGAGGATACGCAGTATTTT
CDR3 protein: CASSSEDTQYF
clone size: many
J gene: TRBJ2-3
V gene: TRBV28
D gene: .

CDR3 DNA: TGCGCCAGCAGCTCGGGACAGAGAACCTACGAGCAGTACTTC
CDR3 protein: CASSSGQRTYEQYF
clone size: .
J gene: TRBJ2-7
V gene: TRBV5-1
D gene: TRBD1

CDR3 DNA: TGTGCCAGCAGTCCAGGGGGCCTTCCCTCTGGGGCCAACGTCCTGACTTTC
CDR3 protein: CASSPGGLPSGANVLTF
clone size: .
J gene: TRBJ2-6
V gene: TRBV27
D gene: TRBD1

CDR3 DNA: TGTGCCTGGAGTGTAGGGCAGCAATACGAGCAGTACTTC
CDR3 protein: CAWSVGQQYEQYF
clone size: few
J gene: TRBJ2-7
V gene: TRBV30
D gene: .

CDR3 DNA: TGCGCCAGCAGCTGGGGGGACAGGGGAGGCTACGAGCAGTACTTC
CDR3 protein: CASSWGDRGGYEQYF
clone size: many
J gene: TRBJ2-7
V gene: TRBV5-1
D gene: TRBD1

CDR3 DNA: TGTGCCAGCAGTTTATCGCCAGGGGTCTCCTACGAGCAGTACTTC
CDR3 protein: CASSLSPGVSYEQYF
clone size: many
J gene: TRBJ2-7
V gene: TRBV27
D gene: .

CDR3 DNA: TGTGCCAGTAACCGGGCTGACAATGAGCAGTTCTTC
CDR3 protein: CASNRADNEQFF
clone size: .
J gene: TRBJ2-1
V gene: TRBV12-3/TRBV12-4
D gene: .

CDR3 DNA: TGCAGTGCTAGAGATGGGGCGAGGGGCACTGAAGCTTTCTTT
CDR3 protein: CSARDGARGTEAFF
clone size: .
J gene: TRBJ1-1
V gene: TRBV20-1
D gene: .

CDR3 DNA: TGTGCCAGCGGCGTAGGGTCCTACGCGCAGTTCTTC
CDR3 protein: CASGVGSYAQFF
clone size: few
J gene: TRBJ2-1
V gene: TRBV6-1
D gene: .

CDR3 DNA: TGCAGTGCTAGTTTGAATGGCTACACCTTC
CDR3 protein: CSASLNGYTF
clone size: many
J gene: TRBJ1-2
V gene: TRBV20-1
D gene: .

CDR3 DNA: TGTGCCAGCAGTCCCCCTAGGGGGGCAGATACGCAGTATTTT
CDR3 protein: CASSPPRGADTQYF
clone size: many
J gene: TRBJ2-3
V gene: TRBV12-3/TRBV12-4
D gene: .

CDR3 DNA: TGTGCCAGCAGCCCTTTCGGGACGGGAAATCAGCCCCAGCATTTT
CDR3 protein: CASSPFGTGNQPQHF
clone size: many
J gene: TRBJ1-5
V gene: TRBV7-2
D gene: .

CDR3 DNA: TGTGCCATCGCGGGACAGGCCGTGAACTATGGCTACACCTTC
CDR3 protein: CAIAGQAVNYGYTF
clone size: .
J gene: TRBJ1-2
V gene: TRBV10-3
D gene: TRBD1

CDR3 DNA: TGCGCCAGCAGCTTTGGGTTAGATAGCAATCAGCCCCAGCATTTT
CDR3 protein: CASSFGLDSNQPQHF
clone size: few
J gene: TRBJ1-5
V gene: TRBV5-1
D gene: .

CDR3 DNA: TGCGCCAGCAGCCAATCGGACAGCTACTATGGCTACACCTTC
CDR3 protein: CASSQSDSYYGYTF
clone size: few
J gene: TRBJ1-2
V gene: TRBV4-3
D gene: .

CDR3 DNA: TGTGCCAGCAGCTTAGCGGGAGCGACTGGAAACACCATATATTTT
CDR3 protein: CASSLAGATGNTIYF
clone size: .
J gene: TRBJ1-3
V gene: TRBV7-8
D gene: .

CDR3 DNA: TGTGCCATCAGATCGACAGAGGCGGATCCCCAGCATTTT
CDR3 protein: CAIRSTEADPQHF
clone size: many
J gene: TRBJ1-5
V gene: TRBV10-3
D gene: .

CDR3 DNA: TGTGCCAGCAGTTTATTCAACGGACTAGCAGAATCAAACACCGGGGAGCTGTTTTTT
CDR3 protein: CASSLFNGLAESNTGELFF
clone size: few
J gene: TRBJ2-2
V gene: TRBV28
D gene: TRBD2

CDR3 DNA: TGCGCCAGCAGCGCCCGGGCTAGCGGGAGGTCAGATACGCAGTATTTT
CDR3 protein: CASSARASGRSDTQYF
clone size: .
J gene: TRBJ2-3
V gene: TRBV5-1
D gene: TRBD2

CDR3 DNA: TGTGCCAGCAGCCAATGTTGCAGGGTGGGTGACACTGAAGCTTTCTTT
CDR3 protein: CASSQCCRVGDTEAFF
clone size: few
J gene: TRBJ1-1
V gene: TRBV3-1
D gene: .

CDR3 DNA: TGTGCCAGCAGTTATACCCCAGTGGGGGTGAACACTGAAGCTTTCTTT
CDR3 protein: CASSYTPVGVNTEAFF
clone size: few
J gene: TRBJ1-1
V gene: TRBV27
D gene: .

CDR3 DNA: TGTGCCACCAGCGGGGGGACAGGGGTGTACGAGCAGTACTTC
CDR3 protein: CATSGGTGVYEQYF
clone size: .
J gene: TRBJ2-7
V gene: TRBV15
D gene: TRBD1

CDR3 DNA: TGCAGTGCTTCATGGACAGGGGCGAACACCGGGGAGCTGTTTTTT
CDR3 protein: CSASWTGANTGELFF
clone size: few
J gene: TRBJ2-2
V gene: TRBV20-1
D gene: TRBD1

CDR3 DNA: TGCAGCGTTTTTGGAGGGGTAAGGGGAGACACTGAAGCTTTCTTT
CDR3 protein: CSVFGGVRGDTEAFF
clone size: .
J gene: TRBJ1-1
V gene: TRBV29-1
D gene: .

CDR3 DNA: TGTGCCTGGAGCCCGGGGGTCGGCAATCAGCCCCAGCATTTT
CDR3 protein: CAWSPGVGNQPQHF
clone size: many
J gene: TRBJ1-5
V gene: TRBV30
D gene: .

CDR3 DNA: TGCAGTGCTCTTAGGGTGTCAAGTCATAGCAATCAGCCCCAGCATTTT
CDR3 protein: CSALRVSSHSNQPQHF
clone size: few
J gene: TRBJ1-5
V gene: TRBV20-1
D gene: .

CDR3 DNA: TGTGCCAGCAGCGAGGACAAGTATCAGCCCCAGCATTTT
CDR3 protein: CASSEDKYQPQHF
clone size: few
J gene: TRBJ1-5
V gene: TRBV5-8
D gene: .

CDR3 DNA: TGTGCCACCCAAAACACCGGGGAGCTGTTTTTT
CDR3 protein: CATQNTGELFF
clone size: few
J gene: TRBJ2-2
V gene: TRBV12-3/TRBV12-4
D gene: .

CDR3 DNA: TGTGCCAGCAGGCAACCCGGGACAGCGAACACTGAAGCTTTCTTT
CDR3 protein: CASRQPGTANTEAFF
clone size: many
J gene: TRBJ1-1
V gene: TRBV28
D gene: TRBD1

CDR3 DNA: TGTGCCACCCGGGGGGGGATGGATGAAAAACTGTTTTTT
CDR3 protein: CATRGGMDEKLFF
clone size: many
J gene: TRBJ1-4
V gene: TRBV27
D gene: .

CDR3 DNA: TGTGCCAGCAGAACGACAGGGGCATCTGGAAACACCATATATTTT
CDR3 protein: CASRTTGASGNTIYF
clone size: .
J gene: TRBJ1-3
V gene: TRBV25-1
D gene: TRBD1

CDR3 DNA: TGTGCCAGCAGCCACCCAACGGGACTAGCGGGGTCCGATCTCCGGGAGACCCAGTACTTC
CDR3 protein: CASSHPTGLAGSDLRETQYF
clone size: many
J gene: TRBJ2-5
V gene: TRBV3-1
D gene: TRBD2

CDR3 DNA: TGTGCCAGCAGTTTTACATCAGACAGGAGCAACACCATATATTTT
CDR3 protein: CASSFTSDRSNTIYF
clone size: .
J gene: TRBJ1-3
V gene: TRBV28
D gene: .

CDR3 DNA: TGTGCCAGCAGCTTAGTTGACGGAGCTAGCACAGATACGCAGTATTTT
CDR3 protein: CASSLVDGASTDTQYF
clone size: .
J gene: TRBJ2-3
V gene: TRBV7-2
D gene: .

CDR3 DNA: TGTGCCAGCAGCTTAACGTCGCCAAGTGGGGAGCAGTATTTT
CDR3 protein: CASSLTSPSGEQYF
clone size: many
J gene: TRBJ2-3
V gene: TRBV7-3
D gene: .

CDR3 DNA: TGTGCCAGTAGTATAGGTTGGGACAGCCTCTCTGATACGCAGTATTTT
CDR3 protein: CASSIGWDSLSDTQYF
clone size: few
J gene: TRBJ2-3
V gene: TRBV19
D gene: TRBD1

CDR3 DNA: TGTGCCAGCAGCTTAGGGACAGGGGAAAACTACGAGCAGTACTTC
CDR3 protein: CASSLGTGENYEQYF
clone size: .
J gene: TRBJ2-7
V gene: TRBV5-4
D gene: TRBD1

CDR3 DNA: TGTGCCAGCCCACCCTCAGGGTCCCCAGATACGCAGTATTTT
CDR3 protein: CASPPSGSPDTQYF
clone size: many
J gene: TRBJ2-3
V gene: TRBV28
D gene: .

CDR3 DNA: TGTGCCAGTCGATTAGCTAACTATGGCTACACCTTC
CDR3 protein: CASRLANYGYTF
clone size: .
J gene: TRBJ1-2
V gene: TRBV28
D gene: .

CDR3 DNA: TGTGCCAGCAGCCCGACTAGCGGGAGTTACGAGCAGTACTTC
CDR3 protein: CASSPTSGSYEQYF
clone size: many
J gene: TRBJ2-7
V gene: TRBV12-3/TRBV12-4
D gene: TRBD2

CDR3 DNA: TGTGCCAGCAGTTTAAATAGTAACAGGGGGCTCTACGAGCAGTACTTC
CDR3 protein: CASSLNSNRGLYEQYF
clone size: .
J gene: TRBJ2-7
V gene: TRBV28
D gene: TRBD1